The 5 T cell receptor beta chains given below trace back to one sample, sequenced in a study of CXCR3-negative and CXCR3-positive naive CD8 T cells. Preparation of TRB cDNA libraries relied on 5' RACE carrying UMI labels. No DNA is given; TCRdb re-called the 5' RACE reads and lists each CDR3 protein once. The sample's table shows over 100,000 distinct CDR3 sequences. Sequencing input: naive CXCR3- CD8+ T cells from blood. Subset indicated: CD45RO-CCR7+CD27+CD95- naive CD8+ T cells lacking CXCR3 (TNR3-). All receptors come from a human donor in good health. Some clones in this sample may be carry-over from other donors' samples.

J is TRBJ2-5 and V is TRBV29-1; TCRdb selects TRBD1, and the lack of DNA leaves this call unchecked. The length of the CDR3 is 14 residues. Germline V CDR1 and CDR2: SQVTM, ANQGSEA. CDR3 protein: CSTESGRGLETQYF.

The J gene is TRBJ2-7, the V gene TRBV5-1; the D call from TCRdb, TRBD2, cannot be confirmed without DNA. Germline assignment: CDR1 SGHRS and CDR2 YFSETQ. The CDR3 is 16 residues long. This CDR3 reads CASSLAPSGSPYEQYF.

The chain recombines TRBV7-9 with TRBJ2-7. The CDR3 spans 14 residues. In germline, CDR1 is SEHNR, CDR2 FQNEAQ (reference sequence). The CDR3 here is CASSLEWKNYEQYF. The variable domain in full, with the rest retrieved from reference TRBV7-9 and TRBJ2-7, is DTGVSQNPRHKITKRGQNVTFRCDPISEHNRLYWYRQTLGQGPEFLTYFQNEAQLEKSRLLSDRFSAERPKGSFSTLEIQRTEQGDSAMYLCASSLEWKNYEQYFGPGTRLTVT.

The chain has TRBV4-1 and TRBJ2-5; with no DNA, the TCRdb D assignment of TRBD2 cannot be verified. The CDR3 extends over 17 amino acids. The germline CDR1 and CDR2 sequences are MGHRA and YSYEKL. CDR3 sequence reads: CASSQGLAGGPGETQYF.

The chain joins TRBV28 to TRBJ2-6. The germline V gene encodes CDR1 MDHEN and CDR2 SYDVKM. The CDR3 covers 16 residues. CDR3 in amino acids: CASIPGVFSGANVLTF.